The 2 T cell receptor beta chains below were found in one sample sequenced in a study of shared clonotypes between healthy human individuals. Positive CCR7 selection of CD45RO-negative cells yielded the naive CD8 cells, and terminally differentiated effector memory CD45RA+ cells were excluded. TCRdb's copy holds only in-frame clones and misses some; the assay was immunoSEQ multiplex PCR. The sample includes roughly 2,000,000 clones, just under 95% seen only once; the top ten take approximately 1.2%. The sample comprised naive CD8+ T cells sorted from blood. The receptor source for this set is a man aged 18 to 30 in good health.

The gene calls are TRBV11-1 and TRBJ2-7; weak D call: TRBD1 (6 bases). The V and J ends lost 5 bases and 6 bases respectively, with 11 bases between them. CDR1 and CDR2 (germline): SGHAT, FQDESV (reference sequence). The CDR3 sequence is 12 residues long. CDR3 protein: CASSTTGPEQYF. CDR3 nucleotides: TGTGCCAGCAGCACAACAGGGCCCGAGCAGTACTTC.

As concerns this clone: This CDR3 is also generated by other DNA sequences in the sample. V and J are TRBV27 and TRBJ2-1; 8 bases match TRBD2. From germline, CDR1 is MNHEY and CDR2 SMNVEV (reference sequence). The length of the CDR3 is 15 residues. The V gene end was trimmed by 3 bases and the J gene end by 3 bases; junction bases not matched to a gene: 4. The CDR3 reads CASSLSAGGYNEQFF. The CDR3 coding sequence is TGTGCCAGCAGTTTGTCCGCGGGAGGCTACAATGAGCAGTTCTTC.